This entry is about one T cell receptor beta chain. Its cognate antigen is unknown. Mismatch repair deficiency was confirmed in all patients, by PCR or immunohistochemistry. TCRs were sequenced from three patients responding to pembrolizumab. These data originate in a study of PD-1 blockade in mismatch repair-deficient tumors. In the study overall: Patients had about 13 mismatch repair-deficient cancer types and were previously treated and progressing.

The study's findings and limits: Rapid post-treatment expansion, then contraction, generally preceding radiologic response, marked tumor-resident clones.

The CDR3 is 16 amino acids. Germline CDR1 reads KGHSH; CDR2 reads LQKENI. The germline V and J ends were trimmed by 2 bases and 2 bases, with 15 bases remaining between them. Here immunoSEQ multiplex PCR was the method, and the copy in TCRdb shows in-frame clones only, minus some. The sample lists 38,000 or so clones; more than 75% were seen once. The chain has TRBV18 and TRBJ1-2, with D maybe TRBD1 (5 bases). Specimen: peripheral blood, collected 76 weeks after starting pembrolizumab. This TCR derives from an adult with mismatch repair-deficient cancer. The CDR3 DNA reads as TGTGCCAGCTCACCAGGGACTGGGAGGACCAACTATGGCTACACCTTC. This codes for CASSPGTGRTNYGYTF.